Following are 9 T cell receptor beta chains from one sample sequenced in a study of early T cells in non-severe SARS-CoV-2 infection. A single record per CDR3 protein comes from TCRdb applying MiXCR to the 5' RACE reads. The sample lists about 67,000 distinct CDR3 sequences, under 14% occurring once. The sequenced material came from whole blood. The receptor source for this set is an adult who was a healthcare worker with PCR-confirmed SARS-CoV-2 infection or an uninfected control (not recorded which).

This clonotype was recorded many times. The chain carries TRBV7-9 and TRBJ2-5; D remains ambiguous. From germline, CDR1 is SEHNR and CDR2 FQNEAQ (reference sequence). This CDR3 has 14 residues. Trimming removed 1 base from V and 2 bases from J, with 8 bases in between. The CDR3 is CASSLGGRQETQYF. The CDR3 region has the DNA TGTGCCAGCAGCTTAGGAGGCCGGCAAGAGACCCAGTACTTC.

This clonotype was counted at least ten times. The chain recombines TRBV11-2 with TRBJ2-5; TRBD1 is a possible D gene (7 bases). The CDR3 is 17 residues long. Germline V CDR1 and CDR2: SGHAT, FQNNGV. V was cut by 5 bases and J by 5 bases, with 24 bases left in between. The CDR3 coding sequence is TGTGCCAGCAGCCCACCTGAATTGAGGGGGCGGGGTGAGACCCAGTACTTC. This codes for CASSPPELRGRGETQYF. Together with reference TRBV11-2 and TRBJ2-5, the CDR3 gives the full variable domain: EAGVAQSPRYKIIEKRQSVAFWCNPISGHATLYWYQQILGQGPKLLIQFQNNGVVDDSQLPKDRFSAERLKGVDSTLKIQPAKLEDSAVYLCASSPPELRGRGETQYFGPGTRLLVL.

The genes are TRBV12-3 or TRBV12-4 and TRBJ1-6; D gene uncertain. The CDR3 is 15 amino acids. The V and J ends lost 6 bases and 0 bases respectively, with 9 bases between them. Written as DNA, the CDR3 is TGTGCCAGCAGCCCTCAGAACTCCTATAATTCACCCCTCCACTTT. Its translation is CASSPQNSYNSPLHF.

This clonotype showed up many times. J is TRBJ2-3 and V is TRBV5-1; D is perhaps TRBD1 (5 bases). CDR1 is SGHRS and CDR2 is YFSETQ in the germline V gene. Trimming took off 4 bases at V and 4 bases at J, with 19 bases between the two ends. This CDR3 is built from 16 residues. This CDR3 is CASSPYRSYPPDTQYF. CDR3 DNA: TGCGCCAGCAGCCCATACAGGTCCTACCCTCCAGATACGCAGTATTTT.

This clonotype was found many times. The chain's CDR3 is CSVLDSSEQYF. The CDR3 bases are TGCAGCGTATTGGACAGCAGCGAGCAGTACTTC. This rearrangement joins TRBV29-1 to TRBJ2-7, with a tentative D call TRBD1 (6 bases). The V gene lost 6 bases and the J gene lost 6 bases, with 12 bases spanning the gap. CDR3 length: 11 amino acids. Per the germline V gene, CDR1 is SQVTM and CDR2 is ANQGSEA.

In its sample, this clonotype was seen many times. J is TRBJ2-7 and V is TRBV18, with TRBD2 matching 9 bases. CDR1 is KGHSH and CDR2 is LQKENI in the germline V gene. Trimming cost V 3 bases and J 2 bases; bases outside gene matches: 2. The CDR3 has 14 amino acids. CDR3 region: CASSPASGTYEQYF. In nucleotides, the CDR3 is TGTGCCAGCTCACCCGCTAGCGGGACCTACGAGCAGTACTTC.

This clonotype was detected ten times or more. The rearrangement links TRBV5-1 to TRBJ2-1; possible D gene TRBD1, 5 bases. The CDR3 is 15 amino acids. The ends were cut back, 5 bases at V and 1 base at J, with 13 bases in the middle. CDR1 and CDR2 (germline): SGHRS, YFSETQ. CDR3 coding DNA: TGCGCCAGCAGTTACGACAGCCCTTCCTACAATGAGCAGTTCTTC. Translated: CASSYDSPSYNEQFF.

This clonotype was counted at least ten times. V and J are TRBV5-1 and TRBJ1-5, with D unresolved. The CDR3 extends over 15 amino acids. V lost 0 bases and J lost 0, with 7 bases in between. CDR1 and CDR2 (germline): SGHRS, YFSETQ. The CDR3 loop reads CASSLEGYSNQPQHF. CDR3 DNA: TGCGCCAGCAGCTTGGAAGGGTATAGCAATCAGCCCCAGCATTTT. Supplemented by reference TRBV5-1 and TRBJ1-5, the full variable domain reads KAGVTQTPRYLIKTRGQQVTLSCSPISGHRSVSWYQQTPGQGLQFLFEYFSETQRNKGNFPGRFSGRQFSNSRSEMNVSTLELGDSALYLCASSLEGYSNQPQHFGDGTRLSIL.

This clonotype was seen ten or more times. The V call is TRBV27, the J call TRBJ2-7; 10 bases fit TRBD1. CDR3 length: 13 amino acids. Germline V lookup: CDR1 MNHEY, CDR2 SMNVEV (reference sequence). V dropped 5 bases and J dropped 4; count of bases not matched to a gene: 2. The CDR3 nucleotides are TGTGCCAGCAGTGGACAGGGGGGGTACGAGCAGTACTTC. Translated: CASSGQGGYEQYF.